This TCR beta chain is from a study of molecular identifiers for immune sequencing clone quantification. This clonotype showed up many times. The V and J ends lost 2 bases and 3 bases respectively, with 8 bases between them. The CDR3 is 13 amino acids. Germline lookup yields CDR1 SQVTM and CDR2 ANQGSEA. TCRdb re-called the PCR reads through MiXCR, storing one row per CDR3 protein. The repertoire holds hundreds of thousands of distinct CDR3 sequences, with about 25% as singletons. Sequences were obtained from naive CD8+ T cells from blood, with Jurkat cell RNA spiked in. Stated subset: FACS-sorted CD8+CD4-CCR7+CD45RA+ naive T cells. The chain recombines TRBV29-1 with TRBJ2-1, with D unresolved. The receptor was isolated from a human donor in good health. Some libraries in this study had Jurkat cell RNA spiked in. The DNA for the CDR3 is TGCAGCGTTGAATTTTACAGCTACAATGAGCAGTTCTTC. It yields the protein CSVEFYSYNEQFF.